This is a list of T cell receptor beta chains from one sample in a study of blood T cells in healthy people across ages. TCRdb passed the 5' RACE reads through MiXCR, listing each CDR3 protein once. The top ten hold approximately 7.9% of the sample, which has 1.5 million or so distinct CDR3 sequences, approximately 40% seen once. Sequences were obtained from blood. The receptors here all came from a woman under 30 in good health. Each CDR3 is given with its conserved first and last residue. Each record gives: V gene, D gene, J gene, clone size, CDR3 DNA, CDR3 protein. The D gene is left open where the match is weak. Only part of the rows carry a size: once, few, many, or a class if the clone is expanded.

TRBV6-6	TRBD1	TRBJ1-3	NA	TGTGCCAGCAGTCCGGGACAGGGGGCGCGGGGAAACACCATATATTTT	CASSPGQGARGNTIYF
TRBV11-2	TRBD1	TRBJ1-1	NA	TGTGCCAGCAGCTTTACCGAGCGACAGGGTCTTAGGGCTGAAGCTTTCTTT	CASSFTERQGLRAEAFF
TRBV29-1	NA	TRBJ2-3	NA	TGCAGCGTTCTCCGGGACATCCCCGAGGGTACGCAGTATTTT	CSVLRDIPEGTQYF
TRBV6-2/TRBV6-3	NA	TRBJ2-3	NA	TGTGCCAGCAGGGTGACTTCCACAGATACGCAGTATTTT	CASRVTSTDTQYF
TRBV20-1	TRBD1	TRBJ1-5	NA	TGCAGTGCTAGAGATCGGGACAGGGGGCGGAATCGGCCCCAGCATTTT	CSARDRDRGRNRPQHF
TRBV10-3	NA	TRBJ1-6	once	TGTGTCAGCAGTGAGATTTCGCGTTCACCCCTCCACTTT	CVSSEISRSPLHF
TRBV6-6	TRBD1	TRBJ2-7	few	TGTGCCAGCACACGAAACAGGGGGAGTACCACCTACGAGCAGTACTTC	CASTRNRGSTTYEQYF
TRBV29-1	NA	TRBJ1-5	NA	TGCAGCGTGGCAGAAGGAGGGAGCAATCAGCCCCAGCATTTT	CSVAEGGSNQPQHF
TRBV7-9	NA	TRBJ1-2	NA	TGTGCCAGCAGCCCAGTTGGGGCCTCCTATGGCTACACCTTC	CASSPVGASYGYTF
TRBV9	TRBD1	TRBJ2-1	once	TGTGCCAGCAGCGTCGGGACAGGAGATGTCTACAATGAGCAGTTCTTC	CASSVGTGDVYNEQFF
TRBV6-5	TRBD1	TRBJ2-4	few	TGTGCCAGCAGTTATCGGGACAGGGGGGAAAACATTCAGTACTTC	CASSYRDRGENIQYF
TRBV10-3	NA	TRBJ2-5	few	TGTGCCATCAGTGAGTCTGGGAAGGGAGCCCCCGGAGAGACCCAGTACTTC	CAISESGKGAPGETQYF
TRBV7-2	TRBD2	TRBJ2-5	NA	TGTGCCAGCAGCTTAGCGTTTAGGACTAGCGGAGAAGAGACCCAGTACTTC	CASSLAFRTSGEETQYF
TRBV20-1	TRBD1	TRBJ1-3	NA	TGCAGTGCTGGACAGGGGGCGGGAAACACCATATATTTT	CSAGQGAGNTIYF
TRBV7-9	TRBD2	TRBJ2-1	few	TGTGCCAGCAGCCCAAGCGGGGCATTCTACAATGAGCAGTTCTTC	CASSPSGAFYNEQFF
TRBV28	TRBD1	TRBJ2-2	NA	TGTGCCAGCAATCTCCGGGACAGGGGAACCGGGGAGCTGTTTTTT	CASNLRDRGTGELFF
TRBV20-1	TRBD2	TRBJ2-7	NA	TGCAGGGCTAGCCCTCCTAGCGGGGGCTACGAGCAGTACTTC	CRASPPSGGYEQYF
TRBV4-1	NA	TRBJ2-1	once	TGCGCCAGCAGCCACCTGGGAGCCACCTACAATGAGCAGTTCTTC	CASSHLGATYNEQFF
TRBV30	TRBD1	TRBJ1-5	once	TGTGCCTGGAGTGGGGGGACAGGGGGATTCGGTCAGCCCCAGCATTTT	CAWSGGTGGFGQPQHF
TRBV9	TRBD2	TRBJ2-3	NA	TGTGCCAGCAGCCCTCCCCAGCGGGGGGGCGTTATGAGCACAGATACGCAGTATTTT	CASSPPQRGGVMSTDTQYF
TRBV27	NA	TRBJ2-3	NA	TGTGCCAGCAGCACCACTAGAGTCACAGATACGCAGTATTTT	CASSTTRVTDTQYF
TRBV20-1	TRBD2	TRBJ2-5	NA	TGCAGTGCTGGACAGCCAGGACTAGCGGGACAGTCGACCCAGTACTTC	CSAGQPGLAGQSTQYF
TRBV7-8	TRBD2	TRBJ2-2	NA	TGTGCCAGCAGCTTAGAAACGGCGGGGGGGCTAAACGGGGAGCTGTTTTTT	CASSLETAGGLNGELFF
TRBV4-2	NA	TRBJ2-5	NA	TGTGCCAGCAGCCCCTCCCCGGGGCACGAGACCCAGTACTTC	CASSPSPGHETQYF
TRBV18	TRBD2	TRBJ2-3	NA	TGTGCCAGCTCACCCTCGGGACTAGCGGTCACAGATACGCAGTATTTT	CASSPSGLAVTDTQYF
TRBV7-2	TRBD1	TRBJ1-2	NA	TGTGCCAGCAGCCTGGTAGGGCAGGGGGCATTATGGTATGGCTACACCTTC	CASSLVGQGALWYGYTF
TRBV12-3/TRBV12-4	NA	TRBJ1-5	NA	TGTGCCAGCAGTGCGCAGGGGTTCAATCAGCCCCAGCATTTT	CASSAQGFNQPQHF
TRBV15	NA	TRBJ2-5	few	TGTGCCACCAGCAGAGATCAGGGGGAGACCCAGTACTTC	CATSRDQGETQYF
TRBV27	NA	TRBJ2-3	NA	TGTGCCAGCAGTTTAATACGGCCGGGAGGCACAGATACGCAGTATTTT	CASSLIRPGGTDTQYF
TRBV20-1	NA	TRBJ1-1	NA	TGCAGTGCTAGAGGGGCGGGCAGGACGAACACTGAAGCTTTCTTT	CSARGAGRTNTEAFF
TRBV10-3	NA	TRBJ1-2	few	TGTGCCATCAGTGAGGACATCACCCATGGCTACACCTTC	CAISEDITHGYTF
TRBV27	NA	TRBJ1-1	many	TGTGCCAGCAGCTCCACAGCGAACACTGAAGCTTTCTTT	CASSSTANTEAFF
TRBV9	TRBD1	TRBJ1-1	few	TGTGCCAGCAGTAAGGGGGCTCTGAACACTGAAGCTTTCTTT	CASSKGALNTEAFF
TRBV5-1	TRBD1	TRBJ2-5	few	TGCGCCAGCAGCTTGGACTGGACAGGGCCTCGGAGTGAGCAGTACTTC	CASSLDWTGPRSEQYF
TRBV28	NA	TRBJ1-3	NA	TGTGCCAGCAGTCCCCTCCTCCCAGGGAACACCATATATTTT	CASSPLLPGNTIYF
TRBV29-1	NA	TRBJ2-1	NA	TGCAGCGTTGTTGCGGGTCCAGAGACCCAGTTCTTC	CSVVAGPETQFF
TRBV5-1	TRBD1	TRBJ2-1	once	TGCGCCAGCAGCTTGGACGGACAGGGGGGGGGCAATGAGCAGTTCTTC	CASSLDGQGGGNEQFF
TRBV10-3	TRBD1	TRBJ1-2	NA	TGTGCCATCAGTGAGGGGACAGCTAACTATGGCTACACCTTC	CAISEGTANYGYTF